The 23 T cell receptor beta chains below come from one sample, sequenced in a study of cytomegalovirus exposure and HLA in healthy donors. The primer mix had 60 Vbeta and 13 Jbeta primers. TCRdb's table, derived via immunoSEQ multiplex PCR, lists solely in-frame clones and lacks some. The table lists under 300,000 clones, 80% to 90% of them singletons. Sequencing used PBMCs. The receptors originated from a woman in her 40s in good health and CMV-seropositive.

The V and J genes are TRBV5-1 and TRBJ1-4; D gene unclear. Germline loops: CDR1 SGHRS, CDR2 YFSETQ. V was clipped by 6 bases and J by 3 bases, with 18 bases between them. The CDR3 runs 16 residues. CDR3 amino acids: CASIYRGFQSNEKLFF. CDR3 coding DNA: TGCGCCAGCATATACCGAGGTTTTCAGTCTAATGAAAAACTGTTTTTT.

This clone was detected only a few times. This sequence joins TRBV7-2 and TRBJ2-2, with TRBD1 matching 7 bases. The germline CDR1 and CDR2 sequences are SGHTA and FQGNSA. The ends lost 4 bases at V and 3 bases at J; junction bases unmatched: 2. The CDR3 length is 14 residues. The CDR3 bases are TGTGCCAGCAGCTCAGGGGGTTACACCGGGGAGCTGTTTTTT. Translating it yields CASSSGGYTGELFF. The whole variable domain, filled in from reference TRBV7-2 and TRBJ2-2, reads GAGVSQSPSNKVTEKGKDVELRCDPISGHTALYWYRQSLGQGLEFLIYFQGNSAPDKSGLPSDRFSAERTGGSVSTLTIQRTQQEDSAVYLCASSSGGYTGELFFGEGSRLTVL.

This chain links TRBV7-3 with TRBJ2-3; no clear D gene. Per the germline V gene, CDR1 is SGHTA and CDR2 is FQGTGA. Deletions cut 5 bases from V and 0 bases from J, with 12 bases between. The CDR3 runs to 15 residues. The CDR3 region is CASSLRPLSTDTQYF. CDR3 in DNA: TGTGCCAGCAGCCTCAGGCCACTTAGCACAGATACGCAGTATTTT.

DNA of the CDR3: TGTGCCAGCAGGACTCAAGAGACCCAGTACTTC. This gives the protein CASRTQETQYF. V is TRBV28 and J is TRBJ2-5, with D unresolved. With 6 bases removed from V and 2 bases from J, the gap between germline ends came to 4 bases. The germline V gene encodes CDR1 MDHEN and CDR2 SYDVKM. The CDR3 has 11 amino acids.

The chain links TRBV7-2 to TRBJ2-7; 7 bases align to TRBD2. V dropped 5 bases and J dropped 6; count of bases not matched to a gene: 4. CDR3 length equals 12 residues. Germline loops: CDR1 SGHTA, CDR2 FQGNSA. CDR3 in amino acids: CASSARTSEQYF. CDR3 sequence (DNA): TGTGCCAGCAGCGCACGGACTAGCGAGCAGTACTTC.

This clone has only a few counts. The chain combines TRBV9 with TRBJ2-2; tentative D call: TRBD1 (5 bases). V was clipped by 0 bases and J by 3 bases, with 12 bases between them. Germline CDR1 is SGDLS and CDR2 is YYNGEE. The CDR3 runs 16 residues. Here the CDR3 DNA reads TGTGCCAGCAGCGTAGGCGACAGTGAGGACACCGGGGAGCTGTTTTTT. This gives the protein CASSVGDSEDTGELFF. Based on the CDR3 plus reference TRBV9 and TRBJ2-2, the full variable domain is DSGVTQTPKHLITATGQRVTLRCSPRSGDLSVYWYQQSLDQGLQFLIQYYNGEERAKGNILERFSAQQFPDLHSELNLSSLELGDSALYFCASSVGDSEDTGELFFGEGSRLTVL.

This clone was seen a single time. This chain uses TRBV2 with TRBJ2-1; 10 nucleotides agree with TRBD2. Trimming removed 8 bases from V and 0 bases from J; junction bases left unmatched: 4. The germline V gene encodes CDR1 SNHLY and CDR2 FYNNEI. CDR3 length: 15 amino acids. The CDR3 region is CASSLAGFSYNEQFF. The DNA of the CDR3 is TGTGCCAGCTCACTAGCGGGATTCTCCTACAATGAGCAGTTCTTC.

The gene calls are TRBV5-1 and TRBJ2-2, with 7 nucleotides matching TRBD1. The length of the CDR3 is 14 residues. The germline gives CDR1 SGHRS, CDR2 YFSETQ. Trimming took 7 bases from V and 4 from J; bases not matched to a gene: 7. CDR3 residues: CASYNTGATGELFF. The DNA for the CDR3 is TGCGCCAGCTATAATACAGGGGCCACCGGGGAGCTGTTTTTT.

This clone was seen a few times. The gene calls are TRBV19 and TRBJ2-5; 14 nucleotides agree with TRBD2. Germline V gives CDR1 LNHDA, CDR2 SQIVND (reference sequence). This CDR3 is built from 15 residues. V shed 8 bases, J shed 5 bases, and the junction held 7 bases outside the gene matches. For the CDR3, the DNA is TGTGCCAGTGCCACTCGGACTAGCGGGAGGGAGACCCAGTACTTC. This translates into CASATRTSGRETQYF. The full variable domain, rest sourced from reference TRBV19 and TRBJ2-5, is DGGITQSPKYLFRKEGQNVTLSCEQNLNHDAMYWYRQDPGQGLRLIYYSQIVNDFQKGDIAEGYSVSREKKESFPLTVTSAQKNPTAFYLCASATRTSGRETQYFGPGTRLLVL.

A few counts support this clone. The chain couples TRBV9 to TRBJ2-7; 11 bases agree with TRBD2. CDR3 length: 15 amino acids. The germline gives CDR1 SGDLS, CDR2 YYNGEE. Trimming removed 3 bases from V and 6 bases from J; junction bases left unmatched: 8. As DNA, the CDR3 is TGTGCCAGCAGCGGACAACTAGCGGGAGATGGCGAGCAGTACTTC. As protein: CASSGQLAGDGEQYF.

V usage is TRBV28 and J usage is TRBJ1-2, with no clear D. Trimming removed 6 bases from V and 8 bases from J, with 19 bases in between. The CDR3 has 14 amino acids. Germline V gene sequence: CDR1 MDHEN, CDR2 SYDVKM. Here the CDR3 reads CASSRPGETGGYTF. For the CDR3, the DNA is TGTGCCAGCAGCCGACCAGGAGAGACGGGGGGCTACACCTTC.

This clone was picked up a small number of times. The chain joins TRBV14 to TRBJ1-1; D is unresolved. The V end lost 0 bases, the J end lost 0 bases, and 8 bases lay between the germline ends. There are 15 residues in the CDR3. CDR1 is SGHDN, CDR2 FVKESK, per germline. The chain's CDR3 is CASSQDPGMNTEAFF. The CDR3 DNA sequence: TGTGCCAGCAGCCAAGATCCGGGGATGAACACTGAAGCTTTCTTT. Full variable domain (rest looked up from reference TRBV14 and TRBJ1-1): EAGVTQFPSHSVIEKGQTVTLRCDPISGHDNLYWYRRVMGKEIKFLLHFVKESKQDESGMPNNRFLAERTGGTYSTLKVQPAELEDSGVYFCASSQDPGMNTEAFFGQGTRLTVV.

This sequence joins TRBV9 and TRBJ2-1; 12 bases are a match to TRBD2. Germline CDR1 is SGDLS and CDR2 is YYNGEE. The ends lost 4 bases at V and 10 bases at J; junction bases unmatched: 15. The CDR3 runs 17 residues. The CDR3 here is CASSTRTGASGREEQFF. CDR3 nucleotides: TGTGCCAGCAGCACCCGCACAGGGGCTAGCGGGAGGGAAGAGCAGTTCTTC. Full variable domain (missing parts from reference TRBV9 and TRBJ2-1): DSGVTQTPKHLITATGQRVTLRCSPRSGDLSVYWYQQSLDQGLQFLIQYYNGEERAKGNILERFSAQQFPDLHSELNLSSLELGDSALYFCASSTRTGASGREEQFFGPGTRLTVL.

The CDR3 protein is CASRGQGVGKLFF. CDR3 nucleotides: TGTGCCAGTAGGGGACAGGGAGTAGGAAAACTGTTTTTT. The V call is TRBV19, the J call TRBJ1-4, with 9 bases lining up with TRBD1. V lost 6 bases and J lost 10; bases outside the gene matches: 6. The CDR3 has 13 residues. Germline values: CDR1 LNHDA, CDR2 SQIVND (reference sequence).

This clone came up once. Other DNA variants within this sample encode the same CDR3. The chain couples TRBV19 to TRBJ2-3, with D possibly TRBD1 on 5 matching bases. CDR3 length: 15 residues. CDR1 and CDR2 (germline): LNHDA, SQIVND (reference sequence). Trimming cost V 2 bases and J 0 bases, with 9 bases left between them. In DNA, the CDR3 is TGTGCCAGTAGTATATCCAGGGCTAGCACAGATACGCAGTATTTT. Translation: CASSISRASTDTQYF. Full variable domain (remainder filled in from reference TRBV19 and TRBJ2-3): DGGITQSPKYLFRKEGQNVTLSCEQNLNHDAMYWYRQDPGQGLRLIYYSQIVNDFQKGDIAEGYSVSREKKESFPLTVTSAQKNPTAFYLCASSISRASTDTQYFGPGTRLTVL.

This chain connects TRBV7-9 to TRBJ2-1; 10 nucleotides align to TRBD2. CDR3 size: 15 residues. J lost 1 base, V lost 5 bases, and 2 bases had no gene match. In germline, CDR1 is SEHNR, CDR2 FQNEAQ (reference sequence). CDR3 sequence reads: CASSAAGGSYNEQFF. As DNA, the CDR3 is TGTGCCAGCAGCGCAGCGGGAGGGTCCTACAATGAGCAGTTCTTC.

In this sample, this clone turned up a few times. The DNA for the CDR3 is TGTGCCTGGAGTGTAGGCCTGTACAGGGCTGATTCACCCCTCCACTTT. The encoded protein is CAWSVGLYRADSPLHF. The chain couples TRBV30 to TRBJ1-6; perhaps TRBD1 as D (6 bases). Per germline, CDR1 GTSNPN and CDR2 SVGIG (reference sequence). This CDR3 spans 16 amino acids. V dropped 0 bases and J dropped 8 bases, with 17 bases sitting between them.

The chain has TRBV5-8 and TRBJ2-1, with 10 bases lining up with TRBD2. In germline, CDR1 is SGHTS, CDR2 YDEGEE. Losses at the gene ends were 2 bases for V and 7 bases for J; bases not matched to a gene: 3. The CDR3 has 14 residues. The CDR3 DNA reads as TGTGCCAGCAGCTTCCTGACTAGCGGGAATGAGCAGTTCTTC. This encodes CASSFLTSGNEQFF.

The chain combines TRBV7-2 with TRBJ1-1; 8 bases match TRBD1. With 5 bases clipped from V and 0 bases from J, the junction kept 8 bases outside the gene matches. This CDR3 is built from 16 residues. Germline V gene lookup returns CDR1 SGHTA and CDR2 FQGNSA. Written as DNA, the CDR3 is TGTGCCAGCAGCCCCGTGACAGGGGCCATGAACACTGAAGCTTTCTTT. Its translation: CASSPVTGAMNTEAFF.

This rearrangement joins TRBV30 to TRBJ1-1; D possibly corresponds to TRBD1 (6 bases). Germline assignment: CDR1 GTSNPN and CDR2 SVGIG (reference sequence). Trimming left V 0 bases short and J 1 base short, with 18 bases between. The CDR3 is made up of 17 amino acids. The CDR3 spells CAWSVGYRDIRNTEAFF. Here the CDR3 DNA reads TGTGCCTGGAGTGTAGGCTACAGGGATATTAGGAACACTGAAGCTTTCTTT.

The chain combines TRBV30 with TRBJ2-5, with 13 nucleotides matching TRBD2. Judging by the DNA end, TRBJ2-7 fits better; the J call may be wrong. The germline gives CDR1 GTSNPN, CDR2 SVGIG (reference sequence). The CDR3 totals 17 residues. In DNA, the CDR3 is TGTGCCTGGAGTTATCAACGGACTAGCGGGAGTGTAAGCGAGCAGTACTTC. As protein: CAWSYQRTSGSVSEQYF.

The chain employs TRBV7-3 and TRBJ1-2; TRBD1 agrees at 9 bases. With V trimmed by 5 bases and J by 4 bases, 14 bases remained unmatched. The CDR3 extends over 17 amino acids. Germline values: CDR1 SGHTA, CDR2 FQGTGA. DNA for the CDR3: TGTGCCAGCAGCCCCCATGGGCGGGGACAGGGAGGCTATGGCTACACCTTC. This sequence encodes CASSPHGRGQGGYGYTF.

V gene TRBV19 combines with J gene TRBJ1-2, with D tentatively TRBD1 (6 bases). V was trimmed by 2 bases and J by 4 bases, leaving 11 bases between them. Germline CDR1 is LNHDA and CDR2 is SQIVND (reference sequence). CDR3 length equals 14 residues. In DNA form, the CDR3 reads TGTGCCAGTAGTATATCCCGGACAGTCTATGGCTACACCTTC. Translation gives CASSISRTVYGYTF.